Listed here are 16 T cell receptor beta chains from one sample, sequenced in a study of identical twins. TCRdb reprocessed the 5' RACE reads with MiXCR, giving one entry per CDR3 protein. Of hundreds of thousands of distinct CDR3 sequences in the sample, about 8.3% were seen once. These same records also appear under a second study, on yellow fever vaccine responses in identical twins.

The sequenced sample consisted of memory (CD45RO+) T cells sorted from blood. Every receptor here comes from a woman younger than 30 in good health.

This clonotype was seen only a few times. CDR3 sequence: CATSNAKNTEAFF. CDR3 bases: TGTGCCACCAGCAACGCAAAGAACACTGAAGCTTTCTTT. The rearrangement joins TRBV24-1 to TRBJ1-1; D is unclear. Germline CDR1 is KGHDR and CDR2 is SFDVKD. The ends were cut back, 7 bases at V and 1 base at J, with 9 bases in the middle. The CDR3 length is 13 residues.

In this sample, this clonotype turned up a few times. The chain combines TRBV7-7 with TRBJ1-1, with D hard to call. V lost 2 bases, J lost 1 base, and 14 bases lay in between. Germline assignment: CDR1 SSHAT and CDR2 FNYEAQ (reference sequence). This CDR3 is 16 amino acids long. As DNA, the CDR3 is TGTGCCAGCAGCTTATCGGTTGGTTTGAAGAACACTGAAGCTTTCTTT. The encoded protein is CASSLSVGLKNTEAFF.

This chain connects TRBV6-1 to TRBJ1-5; tentative D call: TRBD1 (6 bases). The CDR3 has 14 residues. Trimming cost V 8 bases and J 4 bases, with 15 bases left between them. The germline gives CDR1 MNHNS, CDR2 SASEGT. CDR3 amino acids: CASERTATNQPQHF. DNA for the CDR3: TGTGCCAGCGAAAGGACAGCCACAAATCAGCCCCAGCATTTT.

This chain uses TRBV4-1 with TRBJ2-3; perhaps TRBD2 as D (5 bases). Germline V gives CDR1 MGHRA, CDR2 YSYEKL. CDR3 length equals 16 residues. V gave up 1 base and J gave up 0 bases, with 11 bases separating them. The CDR3 nucleotides read TGCGCCAGCAGCCAAGGCCATCGGGGTAGCACAGATACGCAGTATTTT. Translating gives CASSQGHRGSTDTQYF.

This clonotype was detected a few times. The V gene is TRBV7-6, the J gene TRBJ2-3; a possible D gene is TRBD2 (6 bases). Germline loops: CDR1 SGHVS, CDR2 FNYEAQ. Trimming cost V 5 bases and J 3 bases, with 15 bases left between them. The CDR3 runs 15 residues. CDR3 loop: CASSAIGGGTDTQYF. The CDR3 nucleotides are TGTGCCAGCAGCGCGATCGGGGGTGGGACAGATACGCAGTATTTT.

This clonotype has at least ten counts. The chain has TRBV5-1 and TRBJ2-3, with 14 nucleotides matching TRBD2. The germline CDR1 and CDR2 sequences are SGHRS and YFSETQ. This CDR3 contains 16 residues. The V and J ends lost 3 bases and 9 bases, in that order; junction bases with no gene match: 9. CDR3 DNA sequence: TGCGCCAGCAGCTCCTCCGGGACTAGCGGGAGAATGACGCAGTATTTT. It codes for CASSSSGTSGRMTQYF.

The table lists this clonotype with many counts. The chain is built from TRBV15 and TRBJ2-6; 11 bases agree with TRBD1. V shed 7 bases and J 1 base; nucleotides not matched to a gene: 3. CDR1 and CDR2 from the germline V gene are LNHNV and YYDKDF (reference sequence). The CDR3 spans 16 residues. The CDR3 region is CATKRDRGSGANVLTF. The CDR3 DNA reads as TGTGCCACCAAGCGGGACAGGGGGTCTGGGGCCAACGTCCTGACTTTC.

CDR3 in DNA: TGTGCCAGCAGCCCGGGACTACCTCCCAATGAGCAGTTCTTC. It encodes CASSPGLPPNEQFF. The chain combines TRBV3-1 with TRBJ2-1; 7 nucleotides line up with TRBD2. After removal of 4 bases from V and 6 bases from J, the junction contained 6 bases not matched to a gene. CDR1 is LGHDT, CDR2 YNNKEL, per germline (reference sequence). The CDR3 runs to 14 residues.

This clonotype was counted ten times or more. The CDR3, as DNA: TGTGCCAGCAGTTTAGGCGAGATAGAGACACCCCTCCACTTT. This gives the protein CASSLGEIETPLHF. This chain connects TRBV12-3 or TRBV12-4 to TRBJ1-6, with D hard to call. The ends were cut back, 1 base at V and 11 bases at J, with 12 bases in the middle. This CDR3 is 14 amino acids long.

This clonotype was counted only a few times. V is TRBV10-3 and J is TRBJ2-7, with 8 bases fitting TRBD2. V was pared by 4 bases and J by 0 bases, with 5 bases of the junction left unmatched. Germline CDR1 reads ENHRY; CDR2 reads SYGVKD. This CDR3 contains 15 residues. In DNA form, the CDR3 reads TGTGCCATCAGTGCGGTCGGGAGGGGCTCCTACGAGCAGTACTTC. Amino acid sequence: CAISAVGRGSYEQYF.

In its sample, this clonotype was seen a few times. The V and J genes are TRBV4-1 and TRBJ2-1; tentative D call: TRBD1 (6 bases). There are 16 residues in the CDR3. Germline CDR1 and CDR2: MGHRA and YSYEKL. V was pared by 1 base and J by 7 bases, with 17 bases between. CDR3 bases: TGCGCCAGCAGCCAAGCCGCAGGGGCCCGAATTAATGAGCAGTTCTTC. Protein product: CASSQAAGARINEQFF.

There are a few counts of this clonotype. The rearrangement links TRBV2 to TRBJ2-1; 7 bases align to TRBD1. Germline V gene lookup returns CDR1 SNHLY and CDR2 FYNNEI. The V gene end was trimmed by 4 bases and the J gene end by 8 bases; junction bases not matched to a gene: 8. CDR3 length: 14 residues. The CDR3, as DNA: TGTGCCAGCAGTGCCCAACAGGGGATCTATGAGCAGTTCTTC. Amino acids: CASSAQQGIYEQFF.

This sequence joins TRBV18 and TRBJ2-1, with 10 bases matching TRBD2. The length of the CDR3 is 15 residues. V trimming: 3 bases; J trimming: 9 bases; junction bases outside the gene matches: 8. CDR1 is KGHSH, CDR2 LQKENI, per germline. DNA of the CDR3: TGTGCCAGCTCACCCGGCCTAGCGGGAGTGGGTGAGCAGTTCTTC. It codes for CASSPGLAGVGEQFF.

This clonotype was picked up a small number of times. This chain links TRBV28 with TRBJ1-1, with a tentative D call TRBD1 (5 bases). CDR3 size: 14 residues. Trimming removed 7 bases at V and 1 base at J, with 13 bases between. CDR1 MDHEN and CDR2 SYDVKM come from the germline V gene. DNA for the CDR3: TGTGCCAGCACCGAGACAGAAAAGAACACTGAAGCTTTCTTT. Residues: CASTETEKNTEAFF.

The V and J genes are TRBV6-6 and TRBJ2-1, with D possibly being TRBD1 or TRBD2 (5 bases each). This CDR3 is 13 amino acids long. Germline CDR1 reads MNHNY; CDR2 reads SVGAGI (reference sequence). Trimming left V 5 bases short and J 9 bases short, with 14 bases between. Here the CDR3 reads CASSRDQGFEQFF. In DNA form, the CDR3 reads TGTGCCAGCAGTCGGGACCAGGGTTTTGAGCAGTTCTTC.

This clonotype was found a few times. The V gene is TRBV28, the J gene TRBJ2-2; 10 bases are a match to TRBD2. V trimming: 6 bases; J trimming: 6 bases; junction bases outside the gene matches: 4. The CDR3 is made up of 14 amino acids. Germline V CDR1 and CDR2: MDHEN, SYDVKM. This chain's CDR3 is CASRLAGFAGELFF. The CDR3 DNA follows: TGTGCCAGCAGACTAGCGGGATTTGCCGGGGAGCTGTTTTTT.